This TCR beta chain was sequenced for a study of tumor and adjacent non-tumor tissue in lung cancer. About the study: Patients were aged roughly 30 to 76, 9 to 10 men and roughly 5 women, stage I to III. General study findings and limits: Top 100 clones took a larger repertoire share in normal lung. Significantly higher TCR diversity was found in tumor than normal lung.

A modified ARM-PCR protocol with three rounds of nested PCR amplified TCRbeta. TCRdb processed the multiplex PCR reads anew with MiXCR; each CDR3 protein has one entry. The sample lists approximately 53,000 distinct CDR3 sequences, about 70% occurring once. This sample's RNA came from whole unsorted tissue. More than 3 cm separated this lung sample from the edge of the tumor. Chemotherapy-naive patients with new lung cancer underwent thoracic surgery in China, August–November 2014. The CDR3 contains 15 residues. In germline, CDR1 is SGHNT, CDR2 YENEEA. Worth noting for this clonotype: Its antigen is unidentified. A junction end diverges from the germline sequence, so it may reflect a read error.

The rearrangement joins TRBV11-3 to TRBJ2-2; tentative D call: TRBD2 (5 bases). The TCR originated in a woman aged 60-70 years with non-small cell lung cancer. The sequenced sample consisted of distant non-tumor lung tissue. The chain's CDR3 is CVSSPGIVVTGELFF. CDR3 DNA sequence: TGTGTCAGCAGCCCCGGGATAGTGGTCACCGGGGAGCTGTTTTTT.